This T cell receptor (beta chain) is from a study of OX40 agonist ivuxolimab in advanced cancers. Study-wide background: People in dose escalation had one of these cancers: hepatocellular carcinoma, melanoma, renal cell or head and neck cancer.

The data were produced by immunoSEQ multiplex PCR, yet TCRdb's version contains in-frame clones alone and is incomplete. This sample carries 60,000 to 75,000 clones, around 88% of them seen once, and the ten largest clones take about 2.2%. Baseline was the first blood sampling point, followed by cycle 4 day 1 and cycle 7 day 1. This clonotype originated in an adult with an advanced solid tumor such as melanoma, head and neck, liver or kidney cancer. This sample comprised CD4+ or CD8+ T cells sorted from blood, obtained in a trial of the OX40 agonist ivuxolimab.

Written as DNA, the CDR3 is TGTGCCAGCAGCGGTCTTAGACAGGACAATCAGCCCCAGCATTTT. This sequence encodes CASSGLRQDNQPQHF. The rearrangement links TRBV21-1 to TRBJ1-5; the tabulated D call, TRBD1, remains unverified against the DNA. TRBV21-1 is reported as a pseudogene. This CDR3 comprises 15 residues.